This T cell receptor (beta chain) comes out of a study of cytomegalovirus exposure and HLA in healthy donors. Study-wide points: It is likely that the observed cluster of highly shared sequence variants was a sequencing artifact.

Concerning this clone: Its antigen is still unknown.

The PCR used 60 Vbeta and 13 Jbeta primers. Using immunoSEQ multiplex PCR, the repertoire was profiled, and TCRdb retains in-frame clones only, with some absent. The sample records roughly 150,000 clones, over 75% being singletons. CDR3 length: 14 residues. The germline gives CDR1 GTSNPN, CDR2 SVGIG (reference sequence). Trimming took 0 bases from V and 6 from J, leaving 14 bases between them. Sample: PBMCs. The chain uses TRBV30 and TRBJ1-2; D is unclear. This sequence was found in a female donor in good health and CMV-seronegative. The CDR3 spells CAWSVGWQEDGYTF. CDR3 DNA: TGTGCCTGGAGTGTCGGTTGGCAAGAGGATGGCTACACCTTC.